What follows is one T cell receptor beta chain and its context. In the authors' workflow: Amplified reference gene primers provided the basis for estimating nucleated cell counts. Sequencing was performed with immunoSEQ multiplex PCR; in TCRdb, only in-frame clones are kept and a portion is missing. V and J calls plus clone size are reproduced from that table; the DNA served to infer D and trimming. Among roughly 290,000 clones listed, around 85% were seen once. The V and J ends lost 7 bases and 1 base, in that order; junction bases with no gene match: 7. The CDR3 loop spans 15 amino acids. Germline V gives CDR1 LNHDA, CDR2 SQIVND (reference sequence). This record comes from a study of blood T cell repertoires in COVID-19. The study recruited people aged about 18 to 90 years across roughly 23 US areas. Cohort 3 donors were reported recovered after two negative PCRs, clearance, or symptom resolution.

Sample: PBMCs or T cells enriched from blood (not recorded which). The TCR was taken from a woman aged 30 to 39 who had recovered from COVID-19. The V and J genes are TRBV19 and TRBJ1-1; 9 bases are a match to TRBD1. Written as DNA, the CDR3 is TGTGCCAGTACAACGAGACAGGGGGAGAACACTGAAGCTTTCTTT. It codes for CASTTRQGENTEAFF.